This T cell receptor (beta chain) was sequenced for a study of cytomegalovirus exposure and HLA in healthy donors. Study results and limitations: Donor immune exposure was known only as CMV serostatus. Most CMV-associated TCR beta chains appeared HLA-restricted in a later analysis.

Primers for the PCR totalled 60 Vbeta and 13 Jbeta. This table comes from immunoSEQ multiplex PCR, and its TCRdb copy is limited to in-frame clones, with some not included. In the table there are about 98,000 clones, 74% of which are singletons. Remarks on this clone: The target antigen is unknown.

The ends lost 6 bases at V and 4 bases at J; junction bases unmatched: 15. The CDR3 spans 17 residues. The germline V gene encodes CDR1 SGHTA and CDR2 FQGTGA. V gene TRBV7-3 combines with J gene TRBJ2-1; 7 nucleotides agree with TRBD1. This clonotype originated in a male donor in good health and CMV-seronegative. The sample was PBMCs. This CDR3 reads CASSSTQTGLTYNEQFF. DNA of the CDR3: TGTGCCAGCAGTTCGACCCAGACAGGGTTGACATACAATGAGCAGTTCTTC.